This record looks at one TCR beta chain sequence and its context. Generated by immunoSEQ multiplex PCR, the TCRdb table keeps only in-frame clones and is missing some. The repertoire has some 54,000 clones, roughly 92% of them found once; the top ten carry about 3.2%. The sample is drawn from a study of T cell changes during pregnancy in multiple sclerosis. This CDR3 has 12 residues. CDR1 is SNHLY and CDR2 is FYNNEI in the germline V gene. The V gene lost 9 bases and the J gene lost 3 bases, with 12 bases spanning the gap. The chain uses TRBV2 and TRBJ2-7; tentatively, D is TRBD1 (6 bases). This clonotype was obtained from a female donor with multiple sclerosis, enrolled in a pregnancy study. Sequencing used CD8+ T cells from peripheral blood mononuclear cells, obtained in the third trimester of pregnancy. CDR3 nucleotides: TGTGCCAGTGGCCTGACAGGCTACGAGCAGTACTTC. It specifies CASGLTGYEQYF.